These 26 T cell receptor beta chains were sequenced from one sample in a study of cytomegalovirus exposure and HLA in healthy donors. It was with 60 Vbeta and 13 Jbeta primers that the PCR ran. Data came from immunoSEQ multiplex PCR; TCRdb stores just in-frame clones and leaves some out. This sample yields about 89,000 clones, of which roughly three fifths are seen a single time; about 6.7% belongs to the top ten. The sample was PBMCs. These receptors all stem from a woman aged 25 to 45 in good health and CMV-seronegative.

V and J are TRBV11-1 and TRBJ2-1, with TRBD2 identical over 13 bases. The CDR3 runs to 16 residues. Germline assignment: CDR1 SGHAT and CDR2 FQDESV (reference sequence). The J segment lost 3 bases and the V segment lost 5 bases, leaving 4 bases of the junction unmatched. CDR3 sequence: CASSPGLAGVYNEQFF. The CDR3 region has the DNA TGTGCCAGCAGCCCTGGACTAGCGGGAGTCTACAATGAGCAGTTCTTC. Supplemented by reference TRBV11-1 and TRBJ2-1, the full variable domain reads EAEVAQSPRYKITEKSQAVAFWCDPISGHATLYWYRQILGQGPELLVQFQDESVVDDSQLPKDRFSAERLKGVDSTLKIQPAELGDSAMYLCASSPGLAGVYNEQFFGPGTRLTVL.

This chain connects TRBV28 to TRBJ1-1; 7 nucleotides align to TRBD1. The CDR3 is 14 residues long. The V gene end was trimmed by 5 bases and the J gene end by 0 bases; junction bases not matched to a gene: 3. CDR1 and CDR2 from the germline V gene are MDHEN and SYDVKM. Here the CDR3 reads CASSPDRMNTEAFF. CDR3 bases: TGTGCCAGCAGTCCGGACAGGATGAACACTGAAGCTTTCTTT.

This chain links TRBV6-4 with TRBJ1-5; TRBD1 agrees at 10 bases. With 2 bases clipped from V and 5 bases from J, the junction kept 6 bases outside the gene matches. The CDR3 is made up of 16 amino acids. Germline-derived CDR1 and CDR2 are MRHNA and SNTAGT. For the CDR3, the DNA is TGTGCCAGCAGTGACCCTCCGGGACAGGGGTATCAGCCCCAGCATTTT. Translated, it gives CASSDPPGQGYQPQHF.

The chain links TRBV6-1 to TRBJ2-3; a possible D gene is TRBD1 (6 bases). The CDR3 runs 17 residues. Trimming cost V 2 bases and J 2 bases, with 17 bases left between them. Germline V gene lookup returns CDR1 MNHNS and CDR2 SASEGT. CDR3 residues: CASSERPTRGFTDTQYF. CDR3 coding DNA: TGTGCCAGCAGTGAAAGGCCTACCAGGGGCTTCACAGATACGCAGTATTTT.

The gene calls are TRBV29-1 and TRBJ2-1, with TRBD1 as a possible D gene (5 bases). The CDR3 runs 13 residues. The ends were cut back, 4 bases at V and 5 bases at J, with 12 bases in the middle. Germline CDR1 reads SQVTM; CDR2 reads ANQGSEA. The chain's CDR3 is CSVVSGLNNEQFF. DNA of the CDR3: TGCAGCGTTGTATCAGGGCTCAACAATGAGCAGTTCTTC.

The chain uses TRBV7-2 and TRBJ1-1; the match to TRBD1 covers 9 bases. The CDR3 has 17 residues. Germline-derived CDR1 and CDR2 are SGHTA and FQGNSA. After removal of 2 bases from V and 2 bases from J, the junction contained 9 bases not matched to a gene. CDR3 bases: TGTGCCAGCAGCTTAACAGGACAGGGGAATATAAACACTGAAGCTTTCTTT. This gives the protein CASSLTGQGNINTEAFF.

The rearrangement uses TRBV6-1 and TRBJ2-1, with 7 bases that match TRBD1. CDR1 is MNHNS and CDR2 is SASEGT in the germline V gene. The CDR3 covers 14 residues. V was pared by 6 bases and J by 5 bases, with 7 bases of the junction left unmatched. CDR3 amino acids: CASSYGTANNEQFF. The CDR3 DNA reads TGTGCCAGCAGCTACGGGACAGCTAACAATGAGCAGTTCTTC.

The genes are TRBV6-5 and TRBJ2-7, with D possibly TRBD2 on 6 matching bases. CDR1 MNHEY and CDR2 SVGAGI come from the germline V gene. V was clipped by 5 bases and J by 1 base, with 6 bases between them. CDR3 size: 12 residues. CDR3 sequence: CASSRGSYEQYF. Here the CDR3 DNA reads TGTGCCAGCAGTCGGGGGTCCTACGAGCAGTACTTC.

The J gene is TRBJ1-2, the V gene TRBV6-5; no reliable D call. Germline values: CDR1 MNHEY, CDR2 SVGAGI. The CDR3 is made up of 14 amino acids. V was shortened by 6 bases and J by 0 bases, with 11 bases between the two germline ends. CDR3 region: CASSSMNANYGYTF. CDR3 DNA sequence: TGTGCCAGCAGCTCTATGAATGCTAACTATGGCTACACCTTC.

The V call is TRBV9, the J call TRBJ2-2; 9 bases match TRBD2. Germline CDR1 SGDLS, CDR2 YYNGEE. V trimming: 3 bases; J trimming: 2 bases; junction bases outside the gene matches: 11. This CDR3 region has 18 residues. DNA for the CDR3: TGTGCCAGCAGCGCTTATCTGCGACTAGCGGTCAACACCGGGGAGCTGTTTTTT. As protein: CASSAYLRLAVNTGELFF.

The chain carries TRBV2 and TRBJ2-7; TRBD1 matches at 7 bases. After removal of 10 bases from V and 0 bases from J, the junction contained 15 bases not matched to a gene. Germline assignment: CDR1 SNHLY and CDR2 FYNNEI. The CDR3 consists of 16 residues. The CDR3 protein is CANNLRPGGHSYEQYF. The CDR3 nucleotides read TGTGCCAACAATCTACGGCCAGGGGGACACTCCTACGAGCAGTACTTC. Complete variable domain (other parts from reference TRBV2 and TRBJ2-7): EPEVTQTPSHQVTQMGQEVILRCVPISNHLYFYWYRQILGQKVEFLVSFYNNEISEKSEIFDDQFSVERPDGSNFTLKIRSTKLEDSAMYFCANNLRPGGHSYEQYFGPGTRLTVT.

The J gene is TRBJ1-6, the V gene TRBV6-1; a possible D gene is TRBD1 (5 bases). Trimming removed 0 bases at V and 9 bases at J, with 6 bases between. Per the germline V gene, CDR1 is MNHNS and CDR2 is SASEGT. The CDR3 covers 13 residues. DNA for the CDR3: TGTGCCAGCAGTGAAGCGGGGGGTTCACCCCTCCACTTT. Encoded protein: CASSEAGGSPLHF.

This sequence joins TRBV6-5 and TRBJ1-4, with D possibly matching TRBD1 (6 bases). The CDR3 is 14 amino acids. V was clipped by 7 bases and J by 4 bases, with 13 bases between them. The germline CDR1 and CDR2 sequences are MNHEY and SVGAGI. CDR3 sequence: CASTDRQHNEKLFF. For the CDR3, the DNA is TGTGCCAGCACCGACAGGCAACATAATGAAAAACTGTTTTTT.

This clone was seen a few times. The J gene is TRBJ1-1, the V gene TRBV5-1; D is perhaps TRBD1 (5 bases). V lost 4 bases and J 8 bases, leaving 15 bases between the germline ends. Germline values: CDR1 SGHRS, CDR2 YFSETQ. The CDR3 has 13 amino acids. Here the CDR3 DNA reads TGCGCCAGCAGCGGTATCCGGGAGGGGGAAGCTTTCTTT. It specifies CASSGIREGEAFF.

Here the CDR3 reads CASIKNSGTGSGNTIYF. CDR3 nucleotides: TGTGCCAGCATCAAGAATTCCGGGACAGGGTCCGGAAACACCATATATTTT. The genes are TRBV2 and TRBJ1-3; 9 bases align to TRBD1. CDR3 size: 17 residues. Germline values: CDR1 SNHLY, CDR2 FYNNEI. After removal of 7 bases from V and 4 bases from J, the junction contained 14 bases not matched to a gene.

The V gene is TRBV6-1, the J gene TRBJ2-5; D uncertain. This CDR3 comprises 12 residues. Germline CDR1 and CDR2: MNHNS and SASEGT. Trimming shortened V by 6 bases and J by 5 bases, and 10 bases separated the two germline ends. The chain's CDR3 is CASSASSETQYF. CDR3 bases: TGTGCCAGCAGCGCCTCGAGCGAGACCCAGTACTTC.

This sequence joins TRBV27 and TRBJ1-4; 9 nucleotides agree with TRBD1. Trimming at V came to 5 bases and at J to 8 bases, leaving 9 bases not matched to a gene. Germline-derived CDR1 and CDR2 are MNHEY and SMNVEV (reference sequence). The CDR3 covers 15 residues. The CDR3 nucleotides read TGTGCCAGCAGTCCAGAACAGGGGGCCAGGGAAAAACTGTTTTTT. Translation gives CASSPEQGAREKLFF. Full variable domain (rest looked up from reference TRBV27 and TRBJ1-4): EAQVTQNPRYLITVTGKKLTVTCSQNMNHEYMSWYRQDPGLGLRQIYYSMNVEVTDKGDVPEGYKVSRKEKRNFPLILESPSPNQTSLYFCASSPEQGAREKLFFGSGTQLSVL.

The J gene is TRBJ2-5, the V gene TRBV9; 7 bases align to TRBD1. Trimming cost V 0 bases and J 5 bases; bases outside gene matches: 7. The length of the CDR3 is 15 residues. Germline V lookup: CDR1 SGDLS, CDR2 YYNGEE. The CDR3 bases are TGTGCCAGCAGCGTAGATAGGGGGCAGGGGGAGACCCAGTACTTC. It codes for CASSVDRGQGETQYF. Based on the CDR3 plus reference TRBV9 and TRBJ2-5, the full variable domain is DSGVTQTPKHLITATGQRVTLRCSPRSGDLSVYWYQQSLDQGLQFLIQYYNGEERAKGNILERFSAQQFPDLHSELNLSSLELGDSALYFCASSVDRGQGETQYFGPGTRLLVL.

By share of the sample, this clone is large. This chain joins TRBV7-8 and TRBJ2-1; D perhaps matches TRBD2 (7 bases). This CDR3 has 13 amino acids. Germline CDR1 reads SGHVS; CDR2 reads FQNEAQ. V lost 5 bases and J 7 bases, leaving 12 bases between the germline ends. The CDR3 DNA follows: TGTGCCAGCAGCATAGGGGGGGAGAATGAGCAGTTCTTC. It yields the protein CASSIGGENEQFF.

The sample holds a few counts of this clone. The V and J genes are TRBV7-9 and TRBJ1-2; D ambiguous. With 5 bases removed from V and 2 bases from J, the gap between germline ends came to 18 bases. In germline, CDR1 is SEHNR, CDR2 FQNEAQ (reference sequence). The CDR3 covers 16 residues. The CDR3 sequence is CASSPGQGGKNYGYTF. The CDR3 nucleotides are TGTGCCAGCAGCCCTGGCCAAGGCGGGAAGAACTATGGCTACACCTTC.

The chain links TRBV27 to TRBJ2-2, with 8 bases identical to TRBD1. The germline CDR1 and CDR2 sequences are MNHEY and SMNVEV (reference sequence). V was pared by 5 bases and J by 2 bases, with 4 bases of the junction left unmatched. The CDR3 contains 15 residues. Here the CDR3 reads CASSPTGVNTGELFF. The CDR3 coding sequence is TGTGCCAGCAGTCCGACAGGGGTTAACACCGGGGAGCTGTTTTTT.

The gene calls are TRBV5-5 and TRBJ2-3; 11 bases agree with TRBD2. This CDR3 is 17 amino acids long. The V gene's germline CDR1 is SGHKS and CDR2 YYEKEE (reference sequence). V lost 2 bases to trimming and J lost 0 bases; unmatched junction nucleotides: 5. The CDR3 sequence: CASSFLLAGGSTDTQYF. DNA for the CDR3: TGTGCCAGCAGCTTCCTCCTAGCGGGGGGTAGCACAGATACGCAGTATTTT.

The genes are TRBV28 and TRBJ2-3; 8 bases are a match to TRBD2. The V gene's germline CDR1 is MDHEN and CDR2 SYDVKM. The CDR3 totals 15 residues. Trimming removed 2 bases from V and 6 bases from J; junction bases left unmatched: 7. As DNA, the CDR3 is TGTGCCAGCAGTTTACTAGCGGGTACTAGGGATACGCAGTATTTT. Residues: CASSLLAGTRDTQYF.

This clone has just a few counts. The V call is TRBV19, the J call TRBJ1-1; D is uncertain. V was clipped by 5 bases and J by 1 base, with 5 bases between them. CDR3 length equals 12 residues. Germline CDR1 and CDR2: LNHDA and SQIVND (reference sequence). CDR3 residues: CASSVANTEAFF. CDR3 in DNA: TGTGCCAGTAGTGTGGCGAACACTGAAGCTTTCTTT.

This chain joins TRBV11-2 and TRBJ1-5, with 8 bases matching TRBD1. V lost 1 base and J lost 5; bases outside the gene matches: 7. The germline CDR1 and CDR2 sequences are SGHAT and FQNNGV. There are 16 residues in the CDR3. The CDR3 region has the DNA TGTGCCAGCAGCTTAGGGCGGACAGGGAGGCATCAGCCCCAGCATTTT. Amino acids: CASSLGRTGRHQPQHF.

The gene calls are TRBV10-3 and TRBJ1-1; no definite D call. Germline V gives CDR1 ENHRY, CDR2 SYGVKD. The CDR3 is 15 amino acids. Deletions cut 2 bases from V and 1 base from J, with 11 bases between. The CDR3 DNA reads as TGTGCCATCAGTGAGCCCTCCGCGTCGAACACTGAAGCTTTCTTT. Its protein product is CAISEPSASNTEAFF.